A single sample gave rise to the 8 T cell receptor beta chains below, sequenced in a study of beta chain features in type 1 diabetes listed by TCRdb under 2018. Study-wide conclusions, independent of this receptor: Type 1 diabetes patients showed a moderate but significant shortening of TCRB CDR3 length in all four CD4+ subsets.

These receptors have no known antigen. The library was prepared using the immunoSEQ multiplex PCR assay. The High Capacity cDNA Reverse Transcription Kit was used to reverse transcribe all of the isolated RNA, meaning that expressed TCRB transcripts were what got sequenced. TCRdb took over this immuneACCESS table, retaining in-frame rearrangements with V and J assigned. Such tables are incomplete; in checked studies, under half of the missing clones stem from an unresolved V gene, and the remainder is unexplained. This sample comprises about 160,000 clones, approximately 10% of them detected only once. The ten biggest clones cover more than 0.4% of the sample. Sequencing was carried out using central memory CD4+ T cells from blood. The receptors were gathered from a man in his thirties or forties with type 1 diabetes.

The chain couples TRBV7-6 to TRBJ2-5; the D is unclear. CDR3 length: 14 residues. Looked up from germline, CDR1 is SGHVS and CDR2 is FNYEAQ. The V end was cut by 0 bases, the J end by 4 bases, with 9 bases between. Here the CDR3 reads CASSLARRGETQYF. In DNA form, the CDR3 reads TGTGCCAGCAGCTTAGCGCGCCGTGGAGAGACCCAGTACTTC.

This sequence joins TRBV5-1 and TRBJ2-3; tentative D call: TRBD1 (5 bases). V was trimmed by 3 bases and J by 4 bases, leaving 6 bases between them. In germline, CDR1 is SGHRS, CDR2 YFSETQ. CDR3 size: 12 residues. Here the CDR3 DNA reads TGCGCCAGCAGCTCGACAGCAGATACGCAGTATTTT. Protein product: CASSSTADTQYF.

This clone was observed a few times. The V call is TRBV2, the J call TRBJ1-1; a possible D gene is TRBD1 (5 bases). The CDR3 totals 11 residues. V dropped 7 bases and J dropped 8 bases, with 11 bases sitting between them. CDR1 and CDR2 (germline): SNHLY, FYNNEI. The CDR3 is CASKLTAEAFF. The CDR3 bases are TGTGCCAGCAAATTGACAGCCGAAGCTTTCTTT.

The J gene is TRBJ1-1, the V gene TRBV14; D perhaps matches TRBD1 (5 bases). V lost 4 bases and J lost 3, with 15 bases in between. The CDR3 length is 15 residues. Germline assignment: CDR1 SGHDN and CDR2 FVKESK. For the CDR3, the DNA is TGTGCCAGCAGCCGAGCAGGGTGGAAGGACACTGAAGCTTTCTTT. It encodes CASSRAGWKDTEAFF.

This clone turned up a few times. The chain couples TRBV5-1 to TRBJ2-3, with 8 bases identical to TRBD2. Germline CDR1 SGHRS, CDR2 YFSETQ. V shed 2 bases and J 4 bases; nucleotides not matched to a gene: 6. The CDR3 runs 15 residues. The CDR3 sequence is CASSLREGLSDTQYF. CDR3 nucleotides: TGCGCCAGCAGCTTACGGGAGGGCCTCTCAGATACGCAGTATTTT.

The sample holds a few counts of this clone. This chain joins TRBV19 and TRBJ2-2; 8 bases match TRBD2. V dropped 7 bases and J dropped 7; count of bases not matched to a gene: 8. Germline V gene lookup returns CDR1 LNHDA and CDR2 SQIVND (reference sequence). The CDR3 totals 14 residues. The CDR3 DNA sequence: TGTGCCAGTACCATCCAGAGCGGGAGCGGGGAGCTGTTTTTT. As protein: CASTIQSGSGELFF.

A few counts support this clone. The genes are TRBV19 and TRBJ2-1; 7 bases match TRBD1. The CDR3 is 17 residues long. Germline CDR1 is LNHDA and CDR2 is SQIVND (reference sequence). V lost 4 bases, J lost 4 bases, and 13 bases stayed unmatched. The CDR3 sequence: CASSTNRGPAQYNEQFF. In DNA form, the CDR3 reads TGTGCCAGTAGTACAAACAGGGGCCCCGCGCAATACAATGAGCAGTTCTTC.

CDR3 DNA: TGTGCCAGTAGTTTGACAGGTAGCAATCAGCCCCAGCATTTT. Translating gives CASSLTGSNQPQHF. V is TRBV19 and J is TRBJ1-5; TRBD1 is a possible D gene (6 bases). V lost 5 bases and J lost 0, with 8 bases in between. Germline V gene lookup returns CDR1 LNHDA and CDR2 SQIVND (reference sequence). There are 14 residues in the CDR3.